One sample yielded the 10 T cell receptor beta chains listed below, sequenced in a study of molecular identifiers for immune sequencing clone quantification (dated by TCRdb to the late 2010s). The library was generated by PCR. For sequencing, a NextSeq 500 was employed. Starting from the raw public reads, TCRdb applied fastp trimming at Q25, assembled clones with MiXCR and retained in-frame beta chains. Every entry covers one CDR3 protein and lists the most common genes and DNA from its rows. For this sample there are hundreds of thousands of distinct CDR3 sequences; about 25% appear just once. Around 0.78% of the sample is held by the ten biggest clonotypes. The sequencing input was naive CD8+ T cells from blood, with Jurkat cell RNA spiked in. Taken with the paper, the label for cell subset or site translates to: FACS-sorted CD8+CD4-CCR7+CD45RA+ naive T cells. These receptors came from a human donor in good health. Some libraries in this study had Jurkat cell RNA spiked in.

This clonotype was observed a few times. A much larger clone differs by one base, so this may be a read error. The chain is built from TRBV4-1 and TRBJ2-7, with D maybe TRBD1 (6 bases). The V end was cut by 4 bases, the J end by 6 bases, with 16 bases between. Germline CDR1 MGHRA, CDR2 YSYEKL. The length of the CDR3 is 14 residues. CDR3 residues: CASSPPGQLCEQYF. The DNA for the CDR3 is TGCGCCAGCAGCCCCCCTGGACAGCTCTGCGAGCAGTACTTC.

V is TRBV5-1 and J is TRBJ1-1; D is possibly TRBD1 (5 bases). CDR3 length: 13 residues. Trimming took off 0 bases at V and 7 bases at J, with 10 bases between the two ends. Germline-derived CDR1 and CDR2 are SGHRS and YFSETQ. In DNA form, the CDR3 reads TGCGCCAGCAGCTTGGAGAACAGGCTTGAAGCTTTCTTT. It encodes CASSLENRLEAFF.

Turning to this clonotype: This sequence may be a read error, since a much larger clone differs from it by one base. The chain has TRBV5-3 and TRBJ1-1, with D uncertain. TRBV5-3 is classed as an ORF, of uncertain function. This CDR3 has 13 amino acids. CDR3: CASSLEGDTEALF. In nucleotides, the CDR3 is TGTGCCAGCAGCTTGGAGGGCGACACTGAAGCTCTCTTT.

This clonotype has only a few counts. This chain uses TRBV11-2 with TRBJ2-3; 7 bases agree with TRBD2. This CDR3 is 14 amino acids long. Germline V lookup: CDR1 SGHAT, CDR2 FQNNGV. Trimming cost V 1 base and J 5 bases; bases outside gene matches: 3. CDR3 in amino acids: CASSLVAGVDTQYF. CDR3 DNA: TGTGCCAGCAGCTTAGTTGCGGGAGTAGATACGCAGTATTTT. Full variable domain (missing parts from reference TRBV11-2 and TRBJ2-3): EAGVAQSPRYKIIEKRQSVAFWCNPISGHATLYWYQQILGQGPKLLIQFQNNGVVDDSQLPKDRFSAERLKGVDSTLKIQPAKLEDSAVYLCASSLVAGVDTQYFGPGTRLTVL.

The table lists this clonotype with many counts. The chain combines TRBV5-6 with TRBJ1-2, with D perhaps matching TRBD1 (5 bases). CDR1 SGHDT and CDR2 YYEEEE come from the germline V gene. The CDR3 has 16 amino acids. V lost 3 bases and J 4 bases, leaving 19 bases between the germline ends. The CDR3 spells CASSSSLAGAVYGYTF. In nucleotides, the CDR3 is TGTGCCAGCAGCTCCTCATTGGCCGGGGCAGTCTATGGCTACACCTTC.

This clonotype was counted only a few times. The chain combines TRBV27 with TRBJ2-5; the D is unclear. Germline loops: CDR1 MNHEY, CDR2 SMNVEV (reference sequence). V was trimmed by 3 bases and J by 0 bases, leaving 5 bases between them. The CDR3 is 13 amino acids. This CDR3 reads CASSFTNQETQYF. Written as DNA, the CDR3 is TGTGCCAGCAGTTTCACAAACCAAGAGACCCAGTACTTC.

As concerns this clonotype: One end of the junction fails to match germline, which may point to a read error. The chain uses TRBV7-9 and TRBJ2-7; 7 nucleotides agree with TRBD1. Germline V gives CDR1 SEHNR, CDR2 FQNEAQ (reference sequence). This CDR3 region has 17 residues. The CDR3 bases are TGTGCCAGCCGCTCCCGGGACAGTAATAACTCCTCCTACGAGCAATACTTC. Its protein is CASRSRDSNNSSYEQYF.

The sample holds many counts of this clonotype. CDR3 loop: CASSLYSKYNEQFF. The CDR3 region has the DNA TGTGCCAGCAGCTTATATTCCAAATACAATGAGCAGTTCTTC. This rearrangement joins TRBV7-2 to TRBJ2-1; unclear D gene. The CDR3 contains 14 residues. Germline CDR1 and CDR2: SGHTA and FQGNSA. The V gene lost 2 bases and the J gene lost 4 bases, with 9 bases spanning the gap.

The sample holds many counts of this clonotype. The V call is TRBV6-6, the J call TRBJ2-7; a possible D gene is TRBD1 (5 bases). Germline CDR1 and CDR2: MNHNY and SVGAGI (reference sequence). CDR3 length: 15 amino acids. V lost 0 bases and J 3 bases, leaving 12 bases between the germline ends. CDR3 region: CASSYSRQGNYEQYF. The CDR3 DNA reads as TGTGCCAGCAGTTACTCGCGGCAGGGAAACTACGAGCAGTACTTC.

This clonotype was recorded a few times. J is TRBJ2-7 and V is TRBV29-1; D unclear. Between the trimmed V and J ends, which lost 1 base and 2 bases, there was a span of 9 bases. The length of the CDR3 is 13 residues. CDR1 is SQVTM and CDR2 is ANQGSEA in the germline V gene. The CDR3 bases are TGCAGCGTTGAAGGCGTCACCACCTACGAGCAGTACTTC. Residues: CSVEGVTTYEQYF.